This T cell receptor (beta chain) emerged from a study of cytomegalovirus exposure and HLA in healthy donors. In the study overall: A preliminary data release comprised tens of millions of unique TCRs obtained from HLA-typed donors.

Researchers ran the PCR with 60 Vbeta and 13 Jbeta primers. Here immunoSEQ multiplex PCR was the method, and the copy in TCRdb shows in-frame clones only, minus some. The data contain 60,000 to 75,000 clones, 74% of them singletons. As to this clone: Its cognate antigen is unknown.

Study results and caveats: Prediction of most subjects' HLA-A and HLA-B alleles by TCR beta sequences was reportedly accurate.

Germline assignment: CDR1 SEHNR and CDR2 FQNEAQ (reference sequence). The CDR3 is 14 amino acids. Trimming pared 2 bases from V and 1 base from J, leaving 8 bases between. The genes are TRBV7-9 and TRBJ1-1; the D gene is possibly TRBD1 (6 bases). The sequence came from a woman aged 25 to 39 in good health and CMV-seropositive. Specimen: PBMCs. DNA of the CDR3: TGTGCCAGCAGCTTACGACAGGAGAACACTGAAGCTTTCTTT. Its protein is CASSLRQENTEAFF.